One sample yielded the 21 T cell receptor beta chains listed below, sequenced in a study of blood T cell repertoires in COVID-19. Assay: immunoSEQ multiplex PCR; the TCRdb copy retains only in-frame clones and omits some. The sample has fewer than 30,000 clones; around 94% are singletons. Material for sequencing was peripheral blood. These receptors originate from a human donor in a cohort sampled during active COVID-19.

The V gene is TRBV2, the J gene TRBJ2-5; TRBD1 might be the D (5 bases). The CDR3 loop spans 14 amino acids. Germline V lookup: CDR1 SNHLY, CDR2 FYNNEI. V was shortened by 3 bases and J by 5 bases, with 13 bases between the two germline ends. CDR3 coding DNA: TGTGCCAGCAGTGATTATAGGGGAAGGGAGACCCAGTACTTC. Translating gives CASSDYRGRETQYF. Based on the CDR3 plus reference TRBV2 and TRBJ2-5, the full variable domain is EPEVTQTPSHQVTQMGQEVILRCVPISNHLYFYWYRQILGQKVEFLVSFYNNEISEKSEIFDDQFSVERPDGSNFTLKIRSTKLEDSAMYFCASSDYRGRETQYFGPGTRLLVL.

This clone was counted only a few times. The identical CDR3 is also encoded by other nucleotide sequences in the sample. The rearrangement joins TRBV10-2 to TRBJ2-3; D ambiguous. The CDR3 length is 15 residues. Germline CDR1 is WSHSY and CDR2 is SAAADI. V was shortened by 0 bases and J by 0 bases, with 7 bases between the two germline ends. The CDR3 is CASSESPVSTDTQYF. Here the CDR3 DNA reads TGCGCCAGCAGTGAGTCTCCGGTTAGCACAGATACGCAGTATTTT.

The CDR3 protein is CASSRITGYTEAFF. CDR3 nucleotide sequence: TGTGCCAGCAGCCGAATTACAGGGTACACTGAAGCTTTCTTT. The J gene is TRBJ1-1, the V gene TRBV11-2, with D possibly TRBD1 on 6 matching bases. The germline V gene has CDR1 SGHAT and CDR2 FQNNGV. Trimming cost V 5 bases and J 3 bases, with 13 bases left between them. The CDR3 contains 14 residues.

The chain links TRBV4-1 to TRBJ2-5; tentative D call: TRBD2 (5 bases). Germline values: CDR1 MGHRA, CDR2 YSYEKL. V was pared by 1 base and J by 4 bases, with 13 bases between. This CDR3 is 15 amino acids long. Here the CDR3 reads CASSQGPGRRETQYF. CDR3 sequence (DNA): TGCGCCAGCAGCCAAGGGCCGGGAAGACGAGAGACCCAGTACTTC.

The rearrangement links TRBV2 to TRBJ1-6; 8 nucleotides agree with TRBD1. The V and J ends lost 6 bases and 9 bases, in that order; junction bases with no gene match: 7. CDR1 is SNHLY and CDR2 is FYNNEI in the germline V gene. The CDR3 spans 14 residues. CDR3 bases: TGTGCCAGCAGAGAACAGGGGGTCGGTTCACCCCTCCACTTT. This sequence encodes CASREQGVGSPLHF.

This rearrangement joins TRBV6-2 or TRBV6-3 to TRBJ2-1; 9 bases fit TRBD1. Per the germline V gene, CDR1 is MNHEY and CDR2 is SVGEGT. The CDR3 runs to 18 residues. V was clipped by 0 bases and J by 0 bases; unmatched bases: 6. CDR3 residues: CASSYSSGTGISYNEQFF. CDR3 coding DNA: TGTGCCAGCAGTTACTCCTCCGGGACAGGGATCTCCTACAATGAGCAGTTCTTC.

The chain joins TRBV7-2 to TRBJ1-6; no firm D call. Germline V gene sequence: CDR1 SGHTA, CDR2 FQGNSA. Trimming stripped 1 base from V and 7 bases from J, with 11 bases between. The CDR3 loop spans 15 amino acids. CDR3: CASSLEGRGNSPLHF. CDR3 nucleotides: TGTGCCAGCAGCTTAGAGGGCAGAGGGAATTCACCCCTCCACTTT.

The chain carries TRBV19 and TRBJ2-5; no clear D gene. V dropped 0 bases and J dropped 5 bases, with 13 bases sitting between them. This CDR3 has 15 amino acids. Germline V CDR1 and CDR2: LNHDA, SQIVND (reference sequence). CDR3 sequence: CASSIEHRPVETQYF. CDR3 DNA sequence: TGTGCCAGTAGTATAGAGCACCGCCCGGTTGAGACCCAGTACTTC.

This clone has more than one count but fewer than ten. V is TRBV5-4 and J is TRBJ2-1; D remains ambiguous. The CDR3 extends over 13 amino acids. The V and J ends lost 4 bases and 10 bases respectively, with 15 bases between them. CDR1 and CDR2 (germline): SGHNT, YYREEE (reference sequence). CDR3 DNA sequence: TGTGCCAGCAGCCGCCCCACAGAGATAGAGCAGTTCTTC. Amino acids: CASSRPTEIEQFF. The entire variable domain, with the rest obtained from reference TRBV5-4 and TRBJ2-1, is as follows: ETGVTQSPTHLIKTRGQQVTLRCSSQSGHNTVSWYQQALGQGPQFIFQYYREEENGRGNFPPRFSGLQFPNYSSELNVNALELDDSALYLCASSRPTEIEQFFGPGTRLTVL.

V usage is TRBV7-2 and J usage is TRBJ1-5; 8 bases agree with TRBD1. This CDR3 spans 13 amino acids. Germline V gene sequence: CDR1 SGHTA, CDR2 FQGNSA. V shed 4 bases, J shed 7 bases, and the junction held 3 bases outside the gene matches. The CDR3 spells CASSSTGGQPQHF. CDR3 DNA sequence: TGTGCCAGCAGCTCCACAGGGGGACAGCCCCAGCATTTT.

CDR3 sequence reads: CASSQGVGGERNTIYF. CDR3 coding DNA: TGCGCCAGCAGCCAAGGGGTCGGGGGGGAAAGAAACACCATATATTTT. The V and J genes are TRBV4-3 and TRBJ1-3; possible D gene TRBD1, 5 bases. Germline V lookup: CDR1 LGHNA, CDR2 YSLEER. V was shortened by 1 base and J by 5 bases, with 15 bases between the two germline ends. CDR3 length: 16 residues.

This clone has only one observation. The V and J genes are TRBV19 and TRBJ2-7; 7 nucleotides align to TRBD1. The CDR3 has 13 amino acids. V was pared by 7 bases and J by 2 bases, with 5 bases of the junction left unmatched. CDR1 is LNHDA and CDR2 is SQIVND in the germline V gene (reference sequence). Here the CDR3 DNA reads TGTGCCAGTAATCGGCAGGGGGCCTACGAGCAGTACTTC. Its translation: CASNRQGAYEQYF.

This chain uses TRBV7-9 with TRBJ2-7, with TRBD2 matching 9 bases. Germline CDR1 is SEHNR and CDR2 is FQNEAQ (reference sequence). J was trimmed by 3 bases and V by 0 bases; bases with no gene match: 6. CDR3 length: 16 amino acids. This CDR3 reads CASSLAGGRAGYEQYF. DNA for the CDR3: TGTGCCAGCAGCTTAGCGGGCGGGAGGGCCGGCTACGAGCAGTACTTC.

This clone has just one count. The V call is TRBV27, the J call TRBJ2-7; a possible D gene is TRBD1 (5 bases). This CDR3 has 16 residues. The germline CDR1 and CDR2 sequences are MNHEY and SMNVEV (reference sequence). Trimming stripped 6 bases from V and 4 bases from J, with 22 bases between. CDR3 region: CASSQGPGSDGYEQYF. CDR3 bases: TGTGCCAGCAGCCAAGGGCCAGGGTCAGACGGTTACGAGCAGTACTTC.

The chain links TRBV10-3 to TRBJ1-1; D is perhaps TRBD1 (5 bases). The germline gives CDR1 ENHRY, CDR2 SYGVKD. There are 13 residues in the CDR3. The V end lost 7 bases, the J end lost 1 base, and 10 bases lay between the germline ends. Here the CDR3 reads CAIMQDTNTEAFF. CDR3 coding DNA: TGTGCCATCATGCAGGACACGAACACTGAAGCTTTCTTT.

As DNA, the CDR3 is TGTGCCAGTAGTATATTCGGTAGTTATAGCAATCAGCCCCAGCATTTT. As protein: CASSIFGSYSNQPQHF. This sequence joins TRBV19 and TRBJ1-5; D remains ambiguous. The CDR3 is 16 residues long. Trimming left V 2 bases short and J 0 bases short, with 11 bases between. Germline loops: CDR1 LNHDA, CDR2 SQIVND (reference sequence).

V is TRBV12-3 or TRBV12-4 and J is TRBJ2-1, with 13 bases fitting TRBD2. The CDR3 length is 13 residues. V lost 6 bases, J lost 14 bases, and 7 bases stayed unmatched. This CDR3 reads CASSTGLAGEKFF. DNA of the CDR3: TGTGCCAGCAGCACTGGACTAGCGGGAGAAAAGTTCTTC.

The chain is built from TRBV6-2 or TRBV6-3 and TRBJ1-5; TRBD1 matches 7 bases. V shed 3 bases, J shed 7 bases, and the junction held 6 bases outside the gene matches. The V gene's germline CDR1 is MNHEY and CDR2 SVGEGT. The CDR3 extends over 14 amino acids. The CDR3 sequence: CASSYTGAGQPQHF. CDR3 sequence (DNA): TGTGCCAGCAGTTATACAGGGGCAGGGCAGCCCCAGCATTTT.

The chain employs TRBV28 and TRBJ2-2; D is perhaps TRBD1 (5 bases). V lost 7 bases, J lost 1 base, and 10 bases lay in between. Germline CDR1 is MDHEN and CDR2 is SYDVKM. This CDR3 is built from 14 residues. In DNA, the CDR3 is TGTGCCAGCAACAGGCCATTGAACACCGGGGAGCTGTTTTTT. Amino acids: CASNRPLNTGELFF.

The chain links TRBV3-1 (or the pseudogene TRBV3-2) to TRBJ1-2; the D gene is possibly TRBD1 (5 bases). The V gene's germline CDR1 is LGHDT and CDR2 YNNKEL (reference sequence). The germline V and J ends were trimmed by 4 bases and 8 bases, with 14 bases remaining between them. The CDR3 sequence is 13 residues long. The CDR3 DNA reads TGTGCCAGCAGCCCCAGAGACAGTAGCGGCTACACCTTC. This encodes CASSPRDSSGYTF.

The chain employs TRBV6-5 and TRBJ1-4; possible D gene TRBD1, 5 bases. Germline V lookup: CDR1 MNHEY, CDR2 SVGAGI. Trimming took off 7 bases at V and 0 bases at J, with 6 bases between the two ends. The CDR3 is made up of 13 amino acids. The CDR3 region is CASTGATNEKLFF. In DNA form, the CDR3 reads TGTGCCAGCACGGGGGCAACTAATGAAAAACTGTTTTTT.